The next 17 T cell receptor beta chains were all read from a single sample in a study of blood T cell repertoires in COVID-19. Profiling relied on immunoSEQ multiplex PCR, and the TCRdb table lists in-frame clones only, not all of them. The sample lists fewer than 200,000 clones, over 80% occurring once. The sample taken for sequencing was peripheral blood. These receptors were obtained from an older woman with acute or convalescent COVID-19.

J is TRBJ2-1 and V is TRBV2, with 11 bases fitting TRBD2. The germline CDR1 and CDR2 sequences are SNHLY and FYNNEI. This CDR3 comprises 14 residues. V dropped 7 bases and J dropped 4; count of bases not matched to a gene: 3. The CDR3 DNA sequence: TGTGCCAGCAACCTAGCGGGGGGTTACAATGAGCAGTTCTTC. Translated, it gives CASNLAGGYNEQFF.

V is TRBV5-1 and J is TRBJ2-7; 8 positions match TRBD1. This CDR3 has 16 amino acids. Trimming removed 0 bases from V and 2 bases from J; junction bases left unmatched: 7. The germline V gene encodes CDR1 SGHRS and CDR2 YFSETQ. This chain's CDR3 is CASSLELGQGTYEQYF. The CDR3 DNA reads TGCGCCAGCAGCTTGGAACTTGGACAGGGTACCTACGAGCAGTACTTC.

V usage is TRBV9 and J usage is TRBJ2-3; 8 bases line up with TRBD2. CDR3 length: 16 amino acids. Germline-derived CDR1 and CDR2 are SGDLS and YYNGEE. V trimming: 4 bases; J trimming: 0 bases; junction bases outside the gene matches: 7. Here the CDR3 reads CASSRRGRPSTDTQYF. Written as DNA, the CDR3 is TGTGCCAGCAGCAGACGCGGGAGGCCCAGCACAGATACGCAGTATTTT.

The chain recombines TRBV19 with TRBJ1-1; 10 nucleotides match TRBD1. Germline V lookup: CDR1 LNHDA, CDR2 SQIVND (reference sequence). The CDR3 has 15 residues. V gave up 9 bases and J gave up 2 bases; unmatched junction bases: 9. This chain's CDR3 is CASRSRQGANTEAFF. The CDR3 region has the DNA TGTGCCAGCAGGAGCAGACAGGGGGCCAACACTGAAGCTTTCTTT.

This clone came up a few times. The chain joins TRBV19 to TRBJ2-2; D might be TRBD1 (6 bases). Germline V gene lookup returns CDR1 LNHDA and CDR2 SQIVND (reference sequence). The CDR3 runs 18 residues. The V end lost 6 bases, the J end lost 4 bases, and 24 bases lay between the germline ends. This CDR3 is CASRVLGAGVRTTGELFF. DNA of the CDR3: TGTGCCAGTAGAGTATTAGGGGCAGGGGTTAGGACCACCGGGGAGCTGTTTTTT.

This clone was seen a few times. The genes are TRBV27 and TRBJ1-1, with D possibly TRBD1 on 6 matching bases. Deletions cut 6 bases from V and 5 bases from J, with 19 bases between. CDR3 size: 15 residues. Germline values: CDR1 MNHEY, CDR2 SMNVEV (reference sequence). CDR3 in DNA: TGTGCCAGCAGCCAACCGGGCAGGGGCCCGACTGAAGCTTTCTTT. Protein product: CASSQPGRGPTEAFF.

This chain joins TRBV7-8 and TRBJ2-4, with D tentatively TRBD1 (6 bases). With 2 bases removed from V and 5 bases from J, the gap between germline ends came to 16 bases. Germline lookup yields CDR1 SGHVS and CDR2 FQNEAQ. This CDR3 comprises 16 residues. DNA for the CDR3: TGTGCCAGCAGCTTATCAGTAGGGGGTAGGCAAAACATTCAGTACTTC. Its translation: CASSLSVGGRQNIQYF.

This sequence joins TRBV6-5 and TRBJ2-5; no firm D call. Germline V CDR1 and CDR2: MNHEY, SVGAGI. The CDR3 is made up of 11 amino acids. Trimming removed 5 bases from V and 3 bases from J, with 4 bases in between. The CDR3 DNA reads TGTGCCAGCAGTCTTAAAGAGACCCAGTACTTC. It encodes CASSLKETQYF.

The V call is TRBV12-3 or TRBV12-4, the J call TRBJ2-7, with D maybe TRBD1 (6 bases). Trimming pared 2 bases from V and 7 bases from J, leaving 12 bases between. This CDR3 has 13 residues. Here the CDR3 DNA reads TGTGCCAGCAGTTTACCGCCAGGGGAAGAGCAGTACTTC. Translation: CASSLPPGEEQYF.

The genes are TRBV9 and TRBJ1-6, with a possible D match to TRBD1 (5 bases). The germline gives CDR1 SGDLS, CDR2 YYNGEE. CDR3 size: 15 residues. Trimming stripped 0 bases from V and 5 bases from J, with 9 bases between. CDR3 DNA: TGTGCCAGCAGCGTAGCTGGGGCGAATAATTCACCCCTCCACTTT. This encodes CASSVAGANNSPLHF.

This clone came up a few times. The V gene is TRBV2, the J gene TRBJ2-5; D is possibly TRBD1 (6 bases). Germline V gene sequence: CDR1 SNHLY, CDR2 FYNNEI. The V end was cut by 5 bases, the J end by 7 bases, with 11 bases between. The CDR3 length is 12 residues. CDR3 sequence reads: CASSYSGATQYF. CDR3 nucleotides: TGTGCCAGCAGTTACTCAGGGGCGACCCAGTACTTC.

This chain joins TRBV19 and TRBJ1-2; D is undetermined. Germline V gives CDR1 LNHDA, CDR2 SQIVND (reference sequence). This CDR3 region has 15 residues. The ends were cut back, 4 bases at V and 3 bases at J, with 15 bases in the middle. The CDR3 protein is CASSSRVRGYYGYTF. Written as DNA, the CDR3 is TGTGCCAGTAGTAGCCGGGTCAGAGGGTACTATGGCTACACCTTC.

The rearrangement joins TRBV7-2 to TRBJ1-1, with 11 bases identical to TRBD1. Trimming took 4 bases from V and 5 from J; bases not matched to a gene: 6. Germline CDR1 reads SGHTA; CDR2 reads FQGNSA. This CDR3 comprises 15 residues. CDR3 coding DNA: TGTGCCAGCAGCTCTGTAGGACAGGGGGCAACTGAAGCTTTCTTT. As protein: CASSSVGQGATEAFF.

This clone is a singleton in its sample. The V and J genes are TRBV2 and TRBJ1-5, with D possibly TRBD1 on 6 matching bases. CDR1 and CDR2 (germline): SNHLY, FYNNEI. CDR3 length equals 14 residues. V shed 6 bases and J shed 0 bases, with 9 bases lying between them. CDR3 residues: CASSQGYSNQPQHF. CDR3 coding DNA: TGTGCCAGCAGCCAGGGGTATAGCAATCAGCCCCAGCATTTT.

CDR3 DNA sequence: TGCAGCGTTGGGCAGGGCGCCTACAATGAGCAGTTCTTC. It encodes CSVGQGAYNEQFF. The chain carries TRBV29-1 and TRBJ2-1, with a possible D match to TRBD1 (5 bases). Trimming took 4 bases from V and 2 from J, leaving 9 bases between them. Per germline, CDR1 SQVTM and CDR2 ANQGSEA. The CDR3 extends over 13 amino acids.

The V gene is TRBV11-3, the J gene TRBJ1-6, with no clear D. The CDR3 has 14 residues. Between the trimmed V and J ends, which lost 5 bases and 0 bases, there was a span of 5 bases. CDR1 and CDR2 from the germline V gene are SGHNT and YENEEA. As DNA, the CDR3 is TGTGCCAGCAGCCTGAGCTCCTATAATTCACCCCTCCACTTT. As protein: CASSLSSYNSPLHF.

This rearrangement joins TRBV3-1 (or the pseudogene TRBV3-2) to TRBJ1-4; 8 bases align to TRBD1. Germline loops: CDR1 LGHDT, CDR2 YNNKEL (reference sequence). The CDR3 is 17 residues long. The V gene end was trimmed by 4 bases and the J gene end by 7 bases; junction bases not matched to a gene: 14. CDR3 amino acids: CASSPLVVRTGSEKLFF. CDR3 in DNA: TGTGCCAGCAGCCCCTTGGTCGTGCGGACAGGGAGTGAAAAACTGTTTTTT.